This TCR beta chain originates from a study of blood T cells in healthy people across ages. Study-wide findings and caveats: In long-lived donors, naive CD4+ cell counts and diversity exceeded those of aged donors.

Together with a sample-barcoded 5' primer, a J-beta primer mix was included in a second PCR lasting about 7 to 11 cycles. Each of the cDNA molecules was tagged by a template-switch adaptor with 12 random nucleotides. MiXCR was run by TCRdb on the 5' RACE reads, yielding one entry per CDR3 protein. The sample lists 1.8 million or so distinct CDR3 sequences, 30% to 40% occurring once. This clonotype was recorded a few times. Its cognate antigen is unknown. V was clipped by 4 bases and J by 5 bases; unmatched bases: 13. The CDR3 loop spans 17 amino acids. The germline gives CDR1 MDHEN, CDR2 SYDVKM. Sequencing was performed on blood. The origin of this receptor is a human donor in good health. The rearrangement uses TRBV28 and TRBJ2-1, with 8 bases fitting TRBD2. DNA of the CDR3: TGTGCCAGCAGTTCCTTCTTAGCGGGGTTTCGTAACAATGAGCAGTTCTTC. Translation gives CASSSFLAGFRNNEQFF.